This T cell receptor (beta chain) was recorded in a study of post-analysis software for immune sequencing data (dated by TCRdb to the mid-2010s). A note on the overall study: Relapsing-remitting, secondary progressive and progressive-relapsing multiple sclerosis were recorded as disease courses, and subtype annotation was lacking for some patients. Patient repertoires were compared against around 10 previously published healthy control repertoires from donors aged roughly 6 to 27 years. A subset of samples was prepared in parallel using single-end sample barcoding, then pooled and co-amplified after Illumina adapter ligation. Results the study describes overall, beyond this receptor: The control group was slightly older than the multiple sclerosis patient group. Strong co-clustering of samples prepared in the same batch was shown by direct clustering with F measure, prompting a batch-effect correction. Significantly higher frequencies in patients than in controls were found for roughly 5 TRBV segments, including TRBV5-6, TRBV5-1 and TRBV20-1. Compared with controls, multiple sclerosis patients had significantly lower normalized Chao1 diversity, a finding suggesting substantial peripheral T-cell clonal expansion.

As to this clonotype: Its cognate antigen has yet to be identified. No qualities accompany the bases; no much larger clone lies one base away.

TCR beta repertoires were profiled from peripheral blood of approximately 13 young patients with multiple sclerosis to demonstrate the VDJtools post-analysis software. The multiple sclerosis patients were children and adolescents ranging in age from roughly 6 to 15 years. The library came from PCR. Sequencing relied on an Illumina HiSeq 2500. Unique molecular identifiers were incorporated into TCR beta cDNA libraries to reduce PCR and sequencing biases. Every 1 to 10 million input T cells yielded about 500,000 cDNA molecules, meaning each molecule approximated one T cell. The patient libraries were prepared and sequenced using the same protocol as the earlier healthy control dataset. Within a given batch, samples were prepared together, multiplexed and sequenced on the same HiSeq lane. Concerning the study's data processing: MIGEC was used to process the raw barcoded reads, and molecular identifier groups with only a single read were discarded before consensus assembly and CDR3 extraction. Clonotype tables were post-analysed with VDJtools, and diversity was normalized by down-sampling all datasets to the smallest sample size. In repertoire overlap clustering, CDR3 amino acid sequences, but not nucleotide sequences, were matched to correct batch-related cross-sample contamination. TCRdb redid the processing of the public reads, applying fastp at Q25 and MiXCR, and retained in-frame beta chains. Rows merge per CDR3 protein into single entries with the most common DNA and genes. Here the V and J calls rest on TCRdb's processing, not on the authors' analysis. The sample contains roughly 410,000 distinct CDR3 sequences, roughly 35% of them found a single time. The ten top clones hold around 15% of the sample.

V and J are truncated by 5 bases and 7 bases respectively, leaving an intervening sequence of 18 bases. CDR3 length: 15 amino acids, cysteine to phenylalanine. The read is trimmed to its CDR3 DNA, 45 bases read in frame from base 1. Sequences MNHNS (CDR1) and SASEGT (CDR2) are obtained from the germline V gene. This TCR came from a girl aged 5 to 17 with multiple sclerosis. The chain links TRBV6-1 with TRBJ2-1; TRBD1 could be the D gene, as 6 bases match. The sample was blood. The sequence in DNA is TGTGCCAGCAGTCCCCGCAGGGGAGAGGGTAATGAGCAGTTCTTC. The encoded protein is CASSPRRGEGNEQFF.